Listed below are T cell receptor beta chains from one sample, sequenced in a study of beta chain features in type 1 diabetes. Here immunoSEQ multiplex PCR was the method, and the copy in TCRdb shows in-frame clones only, minus some. The sample consists of 150,000 to 190,000 clones, less than 9.5% of them appearing once. The specimen sequenced was central memory CD4+ T cells from blood. These receptors all stem from a man aged 18 to 29 in good health. CDR3s include the opening cysteine and the closing phenylalanine or tryptophan. A D gene is named only where the DNA matches it firmly. A row's size may be missing; if present it is once, few, many or a size class.

v_call: TRBV5-4
d_call: TRBD2
j_call: TRBJ2-3
clone_size: many
cdr3_aa: CASSGATGGPSTDTQYF

v_call: TRBV28
d_call: TRBD2
j_call: TRBJ2-7
clone_size: many
cdr3_aa: CASSPNRSGRPYEQYF

v_call: TRBV27
d_call: TRBD1
j_call: TRBJ1-5
clone_size: NA
cdr3_aa: CASRGLPPMGQTEPHQPQHF

v_call: TRBV9
d_call: TRBD1
j_call: TRBJ1-6
clone_size: many
cdr3_aa: CASSGQGAENSPLHF

v_call: TRBV27
d_call: NA
j_call: TRBJ1-5
clone_size: NA
cdr3_aa: CASSLYPRVPQHF

v_call: TRBV4-3
d_call: TRBD1
j_call: TRBJ2-7
clone_size: few
cdr3_aa: CASSQDIGQGGEQYF

v_call: TRBV19
d_call: TRBD2
j_call: TRBJ2-1
clone_size: few
cdr3_aa: CASSMGWGGGYNEQFF

v_call: TRBV7-9
d_call: NA
j_call: TRBJ1-2
clone_size: few
cdr3_aa: CASTIENYGYTF

v_call: TRBV6-5
d_call: TRBD2
j_call: TRBJ2-5
clone_size: few
cdr3_aa: CASSYSPGLQETQYF

v_call: TRBV7-3
d_call: TRBD2
j_call: TRBJ2-7
clone_size: few
cdr3_aa: CASSPYTWGGYEQYF

v_call: TRBV5-6
d_call: TRBD1
j_call: TRBJ1-1
clone_size: NA
cdr3_aa: CASSPRTGRAFF

v_call: TRBV5-1
d_call: NA
j_call: TRBJ2-5
clone_size: many
cdr3_aa: CASRNGASQETQYF

v_call: TRBV27
d_call: NA
j_call: TRBJ2-1
clone_size: few
cdr3_aa: CASSSVSEQFF

v_call: TRBV4-2
d_call: NA
j_call: TRBJ2-4
clone_size: NA
cdr3_aa: CASSQDAGTLAKNIQYF

v_call: TRBV19
d_call: TRBD1
j_call: TRBJ1-5
clone_size: few
cdr3_aa: CASSQQGNQPQHF

v_call: TRBV6-1
d_call: TRBD2
j_call: TRBJ2-5
clone_size: NA
cdr3_aa: CASSEVWGGAETQYF

v_call: TRBV9
d_call: NA
j_call: TRBJ2-1
clone_size: NA
cdr3_aa: CASSVDQGLSHNEQFF

v_call: TRBV7-3
d_call: TRBD2
j_call: TRBJ2-1
clone_size: few
cdr3_aa: CASSLTGAGGYNEQFF

v_call: TRBV28
d_call: TRBD1
j_call: TRBJ2-1
clone_size: few
cdr3_aa: CASTFRDRDYNEQFF

v_call: TRBV18
d_call: NA
j_call: TRBJ2-5
clone_size: many
cdr3_aa: CASSPFPALGETQYF

v_call: TRBV19
d_call: NA
j_call: TRBJ1-1
clone_size: few
cdr3_aa: CASKRTGTEAFF

v_call: TRBV4-2
d_call: TRBD1
j_call: TRBJ1-5
clone_size: few
cdr3_aa: CASSQDRTGGSNQPQHF

v_call: TRBV10-3
d_call: TRBD2
j_call: TRBJ2-1
clone_size: NA
cdr3_aa: CAIGAAGGNEQFF

v_call: TRBV30
d_call: TRBD1
j_call: TRBJ1-2
clone_size: NA
cdr3_aa: CAWSRGQGGGYTF

v_call: TRBV29-1
d_call: TRBD2
j_call: TRBJ2-7
clone_size: few
cdr3_aa: CSVEGGGGAPYEQYF

v_call: TRBV7-2
d_call: TRBD1
j_call: TRBJ2-3
clone_size: NA
cdr3_aa: CASSYGQATGDTQYF

v_call: TRBV2
d_call: TRBD1
j_call: TRBJ2-7
clone_size: few
cdr3_aa: CASRSGTGSLAYEQYF

v_call: TRBV5-1
d_call: NA
j_call: TRBJ1-5
clone_size: NA
cdr3_aa: CASSFRAGQPQHF

v_call: TRBV6-6
d_call: TRBD1
j_call: TRBJ1-5
clone_size: NA
cdr3_aa: CASSNTGGTDQPQHF

v_call: TRBV7-9
d_call: NA
j_call: TRBJ2-7
clone_size: many
cdr3_aa: CASSLTYEQYF

v_call: TRBV18
d_call: TRBD1
j_call: TRBJ2-3
clone_size: many
cdr3_aa: CASSRDSTGTGVRDTQYF

v_call: TRBV15
d_call: TRBD2
j_call: TRBJ2-7
clone_size: many
cdr3_aa: CATSRGLALSSYEQYF

v_call: TRBV5-1
d_call: NA
j_call: TRBJ2-3
clone_size: NA
cdr3_aa: CASSLARRRDFSTDTQYF

v_call: TRBV5-1
d_call: TRBD1
j_call: TRBJ1-4
clone_size: few
cdr3_aa: CASRQGAGETNEKLFF

v_call: TRBV27
d_call: TRBD1
j_call: TRBJ1-2
clone_size: few
cdr3_aa: CASSLGQGRGYTF

v_call: TRBV5-8
d_call: TRBD2
j_call: TRBJ2-3
clone_size: NA
cdr3_aa: CASSRSSGSSDTQYF

v_call: TRBV14
d_call: NA
j_call: TRBJ2-3
clone_size: many
cdr3_aa: CASSQSRDTDTQYF